Following are 27 T cell receptor beta chains from one sample sequenced in a study of T cells in Graves' hyperthyroidism and ophthalmopathy. Authors of the study amplified TCR beta CDR3 regions from RNA transcripts. The HTBI primer set served for first-round RT-PCR of the TCR CDR3. A single record per CDR3 protein comes from TCRdb applying MiXCR to the multiplex PCR reads. The data hold some 500,000 distinct CDR3 sequences, with approximately 14% observed a single time. Sequencing was done on a sample of blood. The source is a young woman with Graves' hyperthyroidism.

This sequence joins TRBV11-2 and TRBJ2-7; TRBD1 aligns across 7 bases. Germline V gene sequence: CDR1 SGHAT, CDR2 FQNNGV. CDR3 length: 16 amino acids. Germline trimming cut 1 base from V and 7 bases from J; bases unmatched to any gene: 13. CDR3 DNA: TGTGCCAGCAGCTTAGCCGGGACAGCCTTTTTGGGAGAGCAGTACGTC. The encoded protein is CASSLAGTAFLGEQYV.

About this clonotype: The DNA is omitted, as the CDR3 cannot be located on it reliably, and the CDR3 follows TCRdb's listing. The gene calls are TRBV7-3 and TRBJ2-3. The CDR3 spans 19 amino acids, including both terminal residues. Germline loops: CDR1 SGHTA, CDR2 FQGTGA. The CDR3 loop is CASSFYICSARPGTDTQYF.

The sample holds a few counts of this clonotype. The rearrangement joins TRBV12-3 or TRBV12-4 to TRBJ2-4; D is uncertain. V was cut by 3 bases and J by 8 bases, with 2 bases left in between. CDR3 length: 10 residues. In DNA form, the CDR3 reads TGTGCCAGCAGTTTCGACATTCAGTACTTC. Translated: CASSFDIQYF.

This rearrangement joins TRBV15 to TRBJ2-3; D is ambiguous. Deletions cut 0 bases from V and 2 bases from J, with 15 bases between. The CDR3 has 17 residues. Germline CDR1 is LNHNV and CDR2 is YYDKDF (reference sequence). The CDR3: CATSRDLVGLATDTQYF. The CDR3 coding sequence is TGTGCCACCAGCAGAGATCTGGTGGGTCTGGCCACAGATACGCAGTATTTT.

This clonotype was seen many times. The V call is TRBV6-2 or TRBV6-3, the J call TRBJ2-7; 7 nucleotides line up with TRBD1. Germline assignment: CDR1 MNHEY and CDR2 SVGEGT. The CDR3 extends over 17 amino acids. V dropped 0 bases and J dropped 3; count of bases not matched to a gene: 11. CDR3 region: CASSYSKMRAGGYEQYF. The DNA of the CDR3 is TGTGCCAGCAGTTACTCGAAAATGCGGGCAGGGGGCTACGAGCAGTACTTC.

This clonotype showed up just a few times. The chain employs TRBV6-6 and TRBJ1-1; 7 nucleotides align to TRBD1. V dropped 2 bases and J dropped 7; count of bases not matched to a gene: 16. CDR3 length equals 17 residues. Per the germline V gene, CDR1 is MNHNY and CDR2 is SVGAGI (reference sequence). The CDR3 nucleotides read TGTGCCAGCAGTTACCCCCCGGGACAGAGGAATACAGGTGAAGCTTTCTTT. Protein: CASSYPPGQRNTGEAFF.

This clonotype has a count of ten or more. V is TRBV9 and J is TRBJ1-1; D uncertain. The CDR3 extends over 16 amino acids. V lost 3 bases and J 1 base, leaving 16 bases between the germline ends. Germline V gene lookup returns CDR1 SGDLS and CDR2 YYNGEE. CDR3 nucleotides: TGTGCCAGCAGCGCCCTAACCCCTGACACGAACACTGAAGCTTTCTTT. It is translated as CASSALTPDTNTEAFF. Full variable domain (remainder filled in from reference TRBV9 and TRBJ1-1): DSGVTQTPKHLITATGQRVTLRCSPRSGDLSVYWYQQSLDQGLQFLIQYYNGEERAKGNILERFSAQQFPDLHSELNLSSLELGDSALYFCASSALTPDTNTEAFFGQGTRLTVV.

In its sample, this clonotype was seen a few times. A much larger clone lies a single base off, so this may be a read error. The gene calls are TRBV5-1 and TRBJ2-3, with D unresolved. CDR3 length: 20 amino acids. The germline CDR1 and CDR2 sequences are SGHRS and YFSETQ. Trimming stripped 0 bases from V and 0 bases from J, with 23 bases between. CDR3 residues: CASSLELRSWLPTSTDTQYF. The CDR3 DNA reads TGCGCCAGCAGCTTGGAGTTGCGGAGTTGGCTTCCAACGAGCACAGATACGCAGTATTTT.

This clonotype was seen many times. V and J are TRBV27 and TRBJ1-1; a possible D gene is TRBD1 (6 bases). CDR1 and CDR2 (germline): MNHEY, SMNVEV (reference sequence). The CDR3 consists of 15 residues. The V and J ends lost 3 bases and 11 bases respectively, with 22 bases between them. The CDR3 region has the DNA TGTGCCAGCAGTTTCTCTTCGGGGGGCCCTATGAGGGCTTTCTTT. Translation gives CASSFSSGGPMRAFF.

This clonotype was observed many times. The chain carries TRBV7-9 and TRBJ2-3; 13 nucleotides align to TRBD2. Germline assignment: CDR1 SEHNR and CDR2 FQNEAQ (reference sequence). CDR3 length: 16 amino acids. V lost 5 bases, J lost 6 bases, and 8 bases stayed unmatched. The CDR3 nucleotides read TGTGCCAGCAGCACCGGACTAGCGGGAGTAACCGATACGCAGTATTTT. Translation: CASSTGLAGVTDTQYF. Together with reference TRBV7-9 and TRBJ2-3, the CDR3 gives the full variable domain: DTGVSQNPRHKITKRGQNVTFRCDPISEHNRLYWYRQTLGQGPEFLTYFQNEAQLEKSRLLSDRFSAERPKGSFSTLEIQRTEQGDSAMYLCASSTGLAGVTDTQYFGPGTRLTVL.

This clonotype was found many times. This chain links TRBV12-3 or TRBV12-4 with TRBJ2-4; D ambiguous. The CDR3 length is 14 residues. With 5 bases removed from V and 4 bases from J, the gap between germline ends came to 12 bases. This CDR3 reads CASSPPPHKNIQYF. As DNA, the CDR3 is TGTGCCAGCAGTCCCCCCCCCCATAAAAACATTCAGTACTTC.

This chain connects TRBV7-8 to TRBJ2-7, with D unclear. Germline lookup yields CDR1 SGHVS and CDR2 FQNEAQ. CDR3 length: 15 residues. The V end lost 5 bases, the J end lost 5 bases, and 19 bases lay between the germline ends. Here the CDR3 DNA reads TGTGCCAGCAGCGCCCACCAGGACCCCTTAGACGAGCAGTACTTC. It translates to CASSAHQDPLDEQYF.

This clonotype was found many times. The rearrangement uses TRBV27 and TRBJ2-7; unclear D gene. The CDR3 sequence is 13 residues long. CDR1 MNHEY and CDR2 SMNVEV come from the germline V gene (reference sequence). V shed 11 bases and J shed 1 base, with 15 bases lying between them. The CDR3 bases are TGTGCCCTTAAACCGTCCCCTTCCTACGAGCAGTACGTC. Its translation: CALKPSPSYEQYV.

This clonotype has a count of ten or more. The rearrangement uses TRBV10-3 and TRBJ2-1, with 11 bases lining up with TRBD1. V trimming: 10 bases; J trimming: 6 bases; junction bases outside the gene matches: 8. CDR3 length equals 14 residues. Germline assignment: CDR1 ENHRY and CDR2 SYGVKD. This CDR3 reads CATDGGTGGNEQFF. In DNA form, the CDR3 reads TGTGCCACCGACGGCGGGACAGGGGGCAATGAGCAGTTCTTC.

The sample holds many counts of this clonotype. The rearrangement uses TRBV18 and TRBJ2-1; maybe TRBD1 (7 bases). The germline V gene encodes CDR1 KGHSH and CDR2 LQKENI. The CDR3 spans 15 residues. Deletions cut 1 base from V and 7 bases from J, with 14 bases between. The chain's CDR3 is CASSPLLTGRNEQFF. The CDR3 DNA reads as TGTGCCAGCTCACCACTCTTGACAGGGAGGAATGAGCAGTTCTTC.

This clonotype came up many times. The rearrangement links TRBV5-1 to TRBJ2-1; D tentatively reads TRBD1 or TRBD2 (5 bases each). The CDR3 has 14 residues. Germline assignment: CDR1 SGHRS and CDR2 YFSETQ. Deletions cut 0 bases from V and 6 bases from J, with 10 bases between. CDR3 DNA: TGCGCCAGCAGCTTGGTGCCGGGACGCAATGAGCAGTTCTTC. Residues: CASSLVPGRNEQFF.

This rearrangement joins TRBV4-1 to TRBJ2-4; unclear D gene. V lost 1 base, J lost 9 bases, and 13 bases lay in between. CDR1 is MGHRA and CDR2 is YSYEKL in the germline V gene. The CDR3 has 14 residues. CDR3 loop: CASSQGPDDSIQYF. In DNA, the CDR3 is TGCGCCAGCAGCCAAGGTCCGGACGATAGCATTCAGTACTTC.

There are a few counts of this clonotype. The V gene is TRBV6-5, the J gene TRBJ2-6; D possibly corresponds to TRBD2 (5 bases). CDR3 length equals 15 residues. CDR1 is MNHEY and CDR2 is SVGAGI in the germline V gene. Between the trimmed V and J ends, which lost 2 bases and 2 bases, there was a span of 7 bases. CDR3 in DNA: TGTGCCAGCAGTTACCGGGGTACTGGGGCCAACGTCCTGACTTTC. This codes for CASSYRGTGANVLTF.

This clonotype was seen ten or more times. J is TRBJ1-1 and V is TRBV29-1; TRBD1 is a possible D gene (5 bases). The CDR3 is 14 amino acids. Germline V lookup: CDR1 SQVTM, CDR2 ANQGSEA. Between the trimmed V and J ends, which lost 6 bases and 5 bases, there was a span of 19 bases. CDR3 region: CSVSPSGARTEAFF. DNA for the CDR3: TGCAGCGTATCCCCAAGTGGGGCGAGAACTGAAGCTTTCTTT.

The V and J genes are TRBV5-1 and TRBJ2-1; D is possibly TRBD1 (6 bases). The CDR3 is 16 residues long. CDR1 is SGHRS and CDR2 is YFSETQ in the germline V gene. V gave up 3 bases and J gave up 1 base, with 14 bases separating them. The CDR3 sequence is CASSSRGQGSYNEQFF. CDR3 in DNA: TGCGCCAGCAGCTCCCGCGGGCAGGGGTCCTACAATGAGCAGTTCTTC.

The chain has TRBV14 and TRBJ2-4, with D possibly TRBD1 on 5 matching bases. This CDR3 has 16 amino acids. Trimming pared 0 bases from V and 0 bases from J, leaving 9 bases between. Germline assignment: CDR1 SGHDN and CDR2 FVKESK. The CDR3 nucleotides read TGTGCCAGCAGCCAAGATAGGGGAATAGCCAAAAACATTCAGTACTTC. It codes for CASSQDRGIAKNIQYF.

The J gene is TRBJ2-1, the V gene TRBV12-3 or TRBV12-4; weak D call: TRBD1 (6 bases). The CDR3 has 13 amino acids. V was trimmed by 6 bases and J by 9 bases, leaving 15 bases between them. For the CDR3, the DNA is TGTGCCAGCAGATACAGGGAGTTCGGTGAGCAGTTCTTC. Translation: CASRYREFGEQFF.

Only a few counts were recorded for this clonotype. This rearrangement joins TRBV6-5 to TRBJ2-1; perhaps TRBD2 as D (5 bases). The CDR3 has 14 amino acids. CDR1 MNHEY and CDR2 SVGAGI come from the germline V gene. V lost 0 bases and J 8 bases, leaving 11 bases between the germline ends. The CDR3 reads CASSYSSGSHEQFF. CDR3 nucleotide sequence: TGTGCCAGCAGTTACTCTTCGGGGTCCCATGAGCAGTTCTTC.

V usage is TRBV12-3 or TRBV12-4 and J usage is TRBJ2-1; no firm D call. The CDR3 sequence is 14 residues long. The V end was cut by 6 bases, the J end by 6 bases, with 15 bases between. The CDR3 DNA follows: TGTGCCAGCAGCTCTCAGGACCCCGGCAATGAGCAGTTCTTC. Translation: CASSSQDPGNEQFF.

The chain joins TRBV5-6 to TRBJ2-1, with a tentative D call TRBD1 (6 bases). CDR3 length: 16 residues. Trimming pared 0 bases from V and 0 bases from J, leaving 10 bases between. From germline, CDR1 is SGHDT and CDR2 YYEEEE. Here the CDR3 reads CASSLARGFSYNEQFF. For the CDR3, the DNA is TGTGCCAGCAGCTTGGCAAGGGGGTTCTCCTACAATGAGCAGTTCTTC.

This clonotype was picked up many times. This rearrangement joins TRBV12-3 or TRBV12-4 to TRBJ1-5; TRBD1 matches at 10 bases. This CDR3 spans 17 amino acids. Trimming removed 6 bases from V and 4 bases from J; junction bases left unmatched: 12. The CDR3 DNA reads as TGTGCCAGCAGCCCTAGACAGGGGGCCTGGTGGAATCAGCCCCAGCATTTT. Translation: CASSPRQGAWWNQPQHF.

This clonotype was found many times. This sequence joins TRBV20-1 and TRBJ1-1, with D unclear. The CDR3 is 14 amino acids. Looked up from germline, CDR1 is DFQATT and CDR2 is SNEGSKA (reference sequence). Trimming stripped 3 bases from V and 1 base from J, with 12 bases between. The CDR3 DNA sequence: TGCAGTGCTAGCCCGGGCAGGCCGAACACTGAAGCTTTCTTT. Its translation is CSASPGRPNTEAFF.